This record concerns one T cell receptor beta chain sequence. This record comes from a study of metastatic and nonmetastatic thyroid tumors. Study at large: Repertoires from malignant and benign thyroid patients were compared across blood and tumor or nodule tissue.

Trimming cost V 7 bases and J 5 bases, with 14 bases left between them. CDR3 length: 13 residues. All patients were treatment-naive before thyroid surgery. TCRdb re-clonotyped the PCR reads via MiXCR. Among about 31,000 clones listed, about a sixth were seen once. V gene TRBV12-3 or TRBV12-4 combines with J gene TRBJ2-5; possible D gene TRBD2, 5 bases. Sequenced: blood. This TCR was recovered from a female donor with papillary thyroid cancer or a benign thyroid nodule (not recorded which). Some clones in this sample may be carry-over from other donors' samples. This CDR3 reads CASNEGSWETQYF. In DNA, the CDR3 is TGTGCCAGCAACGAGGGATCGTGGGAGACCCAGTACTTC.